Each of the 8 T cell receptor beta chains below was sequenced from the same sample in a study of blood T cell repertoires in COVID-19. Measured with immunoSEQ multiplex PCR; TCRdb has only the in-frame clones, and not every one. The sample contains roughly 150,000 clones, more than 80% of which appear only once. The sequenced sample consisted of peripheral blood. These receptors all stem from a woman aged 40 to 50 with acute or convalescent COVID-19.

For the CDR3, the DNA is TGTGCCAGATTCCGGACAGGGGACGAGCAGTACTTC. This codes for CARFRTGDEQYF. The chain has TRBV7-3 and TRBJ2-7; 9 nucleotides agree with TRBD1. CDR3 length equals 12 residues. V was clipped by 9 bases and J by 5 bases; unmatched bases: 5. Germline V gives CDR1 SGHTA, CDR2 FQGTGA.

In its sample, this clone was seen once. The gene calls are TRBV11-2 and TRBJ2-1; 9 bases are a match to TRBD1. The V segment lost 3 bases and the J segment 4 bases; nucleotides outside the gene matches: 4. This CDR3 comprises 15 residues. CDR1 and CDR2 (germline): SGHAT, FQNNGV. The CDR3 here is CASSLGQGVYNEQFF. CDR3 DNA sequence: TGTGCCAGCAGCTTGGGACAGGGAGTGTACAATGAGCAGTTCTTC.

V usage is TRBV7-8 and J usage is TRBJ1-1; 8 nucleotides agree with TRBD1. Trimming at V came to 4 bases and at J to 0 bases, leaving 4 bases not matched to a gene. The CDR3 is made up of 15 amino acids. The germline V gene encodes CDR1 SGHVS and CDR2 FQNEAQ. CDR3 nucleotide sequence: TGTGCCAGCAGCTATCGACAGGGGTTGAACACTGAAGCTTTCTTT. Residues: CASSYRQGLNTEAFF.

This sequence joins TRBV27 and TRBJ2-7; the D gene is possibly TRBD2 (5 bases). The CDR3 extends over 14 amino acids. The V end lost 6 bases, the J end lost 0 bases, and 12 bases lay between the germline ends. Germline CDR1 reads MNHEY; CDR2 reads SMNVEV (reference sequence). For the CDR3, the DNA is TGTGCCAGCAGCCGGACTTTTAGCTCCTACGAGCAGTACTTC. Translated: CASSRTFSSYEQYF.

This chain links TRBV19 with TRBJ1-5; 7 positions agree with TRBD1. Germline CDR1 is LNHDA and CDR2 is SQIVND (reference sequence). The length of the CDR3 is 15 residues. Trimming at V came to 3 bases and at J to 7 bases, leaving 9 bases not matched to a gene. CDR3 nucleotide sequence: TGTGCCAGTAGTATGAAGGCAGGGGGACAACAGCCCCAGCATTTT. It yields the protein CASSMKAGGQQPQHF.

This clone was observed a handful of times. The DNA of the CDR3 is TGTGCCAGCAGCCCCGGTTTTGGTGAGCAGTACTTC. Translated: CASSPGFGEQYF. The chain uses TRBV7-3 and TRBJ2-7, with D uncertain. The CDR3 is 12 amino acids. Germline CDR1 SGHTA, CDR2 FQGTGA. With 5 bases removed from V and 7 bases from J, the gap between germline ends came to 12 bases.

This chain connects TRBV18 to TRBJ2-1, with a tentative D call TRBD1 (6 bases). The germline gives CDR1 KGHSH, CDR2 LQKENI. This CDR3 spans 15 amino acids. Deletions cut 1 base from V and 3 bases from J, with 10 bases between. CDR3 in amino acids: CASSPRAGDYNEQFF. The CDR3, as DNA: TGTGCCAGCTCACCACGCGCAGGGGACTACAATGAGCAGTTCTTC.

The chain employs TRBV7-9 and TRBJ2-7, with a weak D call TRBD1 (6 bases). Germline V gene sequence: CDR1 SEHNR, CDR2 FQNEAQ (reference sequence). Trimming removed 7 bases from V and 6 bases from J, with 13 bases in between. The length of the CDR3 is 12 residues. This chain's CDR3 is CASNIGGSEQYF. CDR3 coding DNA: TGTGCCAGCAACATAGGGGGTTCCGAGCAGTACTTC.